The clone carrying this TCR beta chain showed up many times. Its antigen is as yet unknown. Construction of the TCR beta libraries employed iRepertoire HTBI primers in conjunction with Arm-PCR of CDR3 regions. TCRdb re-called the multiplex PCR reads through MiXCR, storing one row per CDR3 protein. Among about 220,000 distinct CDR3 sequences listed, roughly 18% were seen once. These data originate in a study of regulatory T cells in long-lasting Graves disease. Overall study context: Antithyroid drug use was under 3 months in newly diagnosed Graves' patients. The study's findings and limits: A reduction in accuracy may have resulted from the small sample size. Segments TRBV28, TRBJ1-2 and TRBJ2-5 showed preferential usage in persistent disease.

This CDR3 comprises 18 residues. From germline, CDR1 is MNHEY and CDR2 SVGAGI. Trimming took off 2 bases at V and 0 bases at J, with 19 bases between the two ends. Stated time point: newly diagnosed GD, antithyroid drugs for less than 3 months. From PBMCs, RNA was extracted and then used to make the TCR library. These data also formed part of another study, on T cells in Graves' hyperthyroidism and ophthalmopathy. According to that study: Diagnoses were made from clinical symptoms, serum measures (thyroxine and TRAb), thyroid ultrasound and orbital computed tomography.

The sequences come from peripheral blood mononuclear cells (PBMCs), collected at new diagnosis, from a patient treated with antithyroid drugs. The receptor comes from a woman between 25 and 40 years old with Graves disease. The J gene is TRBJ1-1, the V gene TRBV6-5; a weak D match, TRBD1 (5 bases). The CDR3 loop reads CASSYRRDRGPMNTEAFF. The CDR3 DNA sequence: TGTGCCAGCAGTTACCGGAGAGACCGGGGACCCATGAACACTGAAGCTTTCTTT.